This is a list of T cell receptor beta chains from one sample in a study of a mutant IDH1 vaccine in newly diagnosed glioma. The antigens these receptors bind are not known. Data came from immunoSEQ multiplex PCR; TCRdb stores just in-frame clones and leaves some out. The data contain 100,000 to 120,000 clones, roughly 90% of them seen just once; the ten biggest clones take up 0.55% to 0.7%. Here the sequenced sample was PBMCs, taken from a glioma patient whose treatment included an IDH1 peptide vaccine. The origin of the receptors is a woman aged 45-65 years with glioma. Both conserved end residues are part of each CDR3. A D gene is named only where the DNA matches it firmly. The listing skips clone size in some rows; elsewhere it reads once, few, many or a size class.

cdr3_aa	cdr3_nt	v_call	j_call	clone_size	d_call
CSASLGSLAFF	TGCAGTGCTAGTCTAGGTTCCCTTGCTTTCTTT	TRBV20-1	TRBJ1-1	.	.
CASSLKSALEADTQYF	TGTGCCAGCAGCTTGAAGAGTGCCCTGGAGGCGGATACGCAGTATTTT	TRBV5-4	TRBJ2-3	.	.
CASSPGQGSDTQYF	TGTGCCAGCTCACCGGGACAGGGATCAGATACGCAGTATTTT	TRBV18	TRBJ2-3	once	TRBD1
CASSLGDASFETQYF	TGTGCCAGCAGCTTAGGAGACGCTTCGTTTGAGACCCAGTACTTC	TRBV7-9	TRBJ2-5	once	.
CAWSIGQGAGYEQYF	TGTGCCTGGAGTATAGGACAGGGGGCTGGCTACGAGCAGTACTTC	TRBV30	TRBJ2-7	.	TRBD1
CASSSAGTDNEQYF	TGTGCCAGCAGCTCGGCCGGGACCGATAACGAGCAGTACTTC	TRBV28	TRBJ2-7	once	.
CATSRGRAGTDTQYF	TGTGCCACCAGCAGAGGGCGGGCAGGGACAGATACGCAGTATTTT	TRBV15	TRBJ2-3	.	.
CASAPGQGNNEQFF	TGTGCCAGCGCTCCGGGACAGGGTAACAATGAGCAGTTCTTC	TRBV13	TRBJ2-1	.	TRBD1
CASSSKRGAYEQYF	TGTGCCAGCAGTTCTAAACGAGGTGCCTACGAGCAGTACTTC	TRBV27	TRBJ2-7	.	.
CASTLSGADYGYTF	TGCGCCAGCACCCTTTCGGGGGCGGACTATGGCTACACCTTC	TRBV5-1	TRBJ1-2	.	.
CASSDYNEQFF	TGCGCCAGCTCAGACTACAATGAGCAGTTCTTC	TRBV10-1	TRBJ2-1	many	.
CASTSENSYEQYF	TGTGCCTCCACTAGCGAAAACTCCTACGAGCAGTACTTC	TRBV30	TRBJ2-7	few	TRBD2
CASSFLGGELFF	TGTGCCAGCAGTTTTCTGGGAGGGGAGCTGTTTTTT	TRBV28	TRBJ2-2	.	.
CASRGRASYNEQFF	TGTGCCAGCAGGGGGAGGGCCAGCTACAATGAGCAGTTCTTC	TRBV27	TRBJ2-1	.	TRBD2
CASSPSGQGYIEAFF	TGCGCCAGCAGCCCTTCGGGACAGGGATATATTGAAGCTTTCTTT	TRBV5-1	TRBJ1-1	.	TRBD1
CASSLGLRVFCQPQHF	TGTGCCAGCAGCCTCGGACTAAGAGTATTTTGTCAGCCCCAGCATTTT	TRBV12-1	TRBJ1-5	few	.
CASSTPRRPNQPQHF	TGTGCCAGCAGTACGCCGAGAAGGCCCAATCAGCCCCAGCATTTT	TRBV28	TRBJ1-5	.	.
CASSQDWNSGVYEQYF	TGCGCCAGCAGCCAAGATTGGAATAGCGGGGTCTACGAGCAGTACTTC	TRBV4-1	TRBJ2-7	once	TRBD2
CASSIDRRTNYGYTF	TGTGCCAGCAGCATAGACAGGAGGACTAACTATGGCTACACCTTC	TRBV6-1	TRBJ1-2	.	.
CASSSAASTNTGELFF	TGTGCCAGCAGCTCGGCGGCCTCAACGAACACCGGGGAGCTGTTTTTT	TRBV11-3	TRBJ2-2	.	.
CASSPGQGLRDTQYF	TGTGCCAGCTCCCCGGGACAGGGTTTGAGAGATACGCAGTATTTT	TRBV19	TRBJ2-3	.	TRBD1
CATTEAYEQYF	TGTGCCACCACTGAGGCATACGAGCAGTACTTC	TRBV6-1	TRBJ2-7	.	.
CASSQASQGYEQYF	TGTGCCAGCAGCCAAGCGTCTCAGGGGTACGAGCAGTACTTC	TRBV4-2	TRBJ2-7	few	.
CASSHAPGRSGRLTGELFF	TGTGCCAGCAGCCATGCACCAGGTCGTAGCGGGAGGCTCACCGGGGAGCTGTTTTTT	TRBV7-9	TRBJ2-2	.	TRBD2
CASSKGGAYEQYF	TGTGCCAGCAGTAAAGGGGGTGCATACGAGCAGTACTTC	TRBV2	TRBJ2-7	.	.
CASSYAAGASGYTF	TGTGCCAGCAGCTATGCCGCAGGGGCCAGTGGCTACACCTTC	TRBV5-4	TRBJ1-2	.	.